Below, 4 T cell receptor beta chains from the same sample are listed, as sequenced in a study of T cells after yellow fever vaccination. TCRdb re-derived calls from the 5' RACE reads in MiXCR, one entry per CDR3 protein. Among some 320,000 distinct CDR3 sequences listed, 8.7% were seen once. The source material was PBMCs, sampled on the day of the first yellow fever vaccination. The receptors shown here come from a man younger than 35 who received the YFV17D yellow fever vaccine.

This clonotype was found many times. The rearrangement uses TRBV29-1 and TRBJ2-7; D gene uncertain. CDR1 and CDR2 (germline): SQVTM, ANQGSEA. This CDR3 is 12 amino acids long. V was cut by 6 bases and J by 0 bases, with 9 bases left in between. The CDR3 nucleotides are TGCAGCGTGGCGGAGAGCTCCTACGAGCAGTACTTC. This encodes CSVAESSYEQYF.

In this sample, this clonotype turned up many times. V gene TRBV6-2 or TRBV6-3 combines with J gene TRBJ2-3, with D unclear. Trimming left V 0 bases short and J 2 bases short, with 9 bases between. The germline V gene encodes CDR1 MNHEY and CDR2 SVGEGT. CDR3 length: 15 amino acids. CDR3: CASSYSETDTDTQYF. The CDR3 nucleotides read TGTGCCAGCAGTTACTCCGAGACCGACACAGATACGCAGTATTTT.

The chain links TRBV5-1 to TRBJ2-3; a possible D gene is TRBD2 (6 bases). Per germline, CDR1 SGHRS and CDR2 YFSETQ. The CDR3 totals 17 residues. V was cut by 4 bases and J by 3 bases, with 21 bases left in between. The CDR3, as DNA: TGCGCCAGCAGCGCGGAGGGATCCCCCTGGGGGACAGATACGCAGTATTTT. It codes for CASSAEGSPWGTDTQYF.

This clonotype was counted at least ten times. The CDR3 sequence is CASSQGAGNTIYF. Written as DNA, the CDR3 is TGTGCCAGCAGCCAAGGAGCTGGAAACACCATATATTTT. The chain recombines TRBV3-1 with TRBJ1-3, with D hard to call. The V gene lost 1 base and the J gene lost 2 bases, with 3 bases spanning the gap. Per the germline V gene, CDR1 is LGHDT and CDR2 is YNNKEL (reference sequence). This CDR3 has 13 residues.